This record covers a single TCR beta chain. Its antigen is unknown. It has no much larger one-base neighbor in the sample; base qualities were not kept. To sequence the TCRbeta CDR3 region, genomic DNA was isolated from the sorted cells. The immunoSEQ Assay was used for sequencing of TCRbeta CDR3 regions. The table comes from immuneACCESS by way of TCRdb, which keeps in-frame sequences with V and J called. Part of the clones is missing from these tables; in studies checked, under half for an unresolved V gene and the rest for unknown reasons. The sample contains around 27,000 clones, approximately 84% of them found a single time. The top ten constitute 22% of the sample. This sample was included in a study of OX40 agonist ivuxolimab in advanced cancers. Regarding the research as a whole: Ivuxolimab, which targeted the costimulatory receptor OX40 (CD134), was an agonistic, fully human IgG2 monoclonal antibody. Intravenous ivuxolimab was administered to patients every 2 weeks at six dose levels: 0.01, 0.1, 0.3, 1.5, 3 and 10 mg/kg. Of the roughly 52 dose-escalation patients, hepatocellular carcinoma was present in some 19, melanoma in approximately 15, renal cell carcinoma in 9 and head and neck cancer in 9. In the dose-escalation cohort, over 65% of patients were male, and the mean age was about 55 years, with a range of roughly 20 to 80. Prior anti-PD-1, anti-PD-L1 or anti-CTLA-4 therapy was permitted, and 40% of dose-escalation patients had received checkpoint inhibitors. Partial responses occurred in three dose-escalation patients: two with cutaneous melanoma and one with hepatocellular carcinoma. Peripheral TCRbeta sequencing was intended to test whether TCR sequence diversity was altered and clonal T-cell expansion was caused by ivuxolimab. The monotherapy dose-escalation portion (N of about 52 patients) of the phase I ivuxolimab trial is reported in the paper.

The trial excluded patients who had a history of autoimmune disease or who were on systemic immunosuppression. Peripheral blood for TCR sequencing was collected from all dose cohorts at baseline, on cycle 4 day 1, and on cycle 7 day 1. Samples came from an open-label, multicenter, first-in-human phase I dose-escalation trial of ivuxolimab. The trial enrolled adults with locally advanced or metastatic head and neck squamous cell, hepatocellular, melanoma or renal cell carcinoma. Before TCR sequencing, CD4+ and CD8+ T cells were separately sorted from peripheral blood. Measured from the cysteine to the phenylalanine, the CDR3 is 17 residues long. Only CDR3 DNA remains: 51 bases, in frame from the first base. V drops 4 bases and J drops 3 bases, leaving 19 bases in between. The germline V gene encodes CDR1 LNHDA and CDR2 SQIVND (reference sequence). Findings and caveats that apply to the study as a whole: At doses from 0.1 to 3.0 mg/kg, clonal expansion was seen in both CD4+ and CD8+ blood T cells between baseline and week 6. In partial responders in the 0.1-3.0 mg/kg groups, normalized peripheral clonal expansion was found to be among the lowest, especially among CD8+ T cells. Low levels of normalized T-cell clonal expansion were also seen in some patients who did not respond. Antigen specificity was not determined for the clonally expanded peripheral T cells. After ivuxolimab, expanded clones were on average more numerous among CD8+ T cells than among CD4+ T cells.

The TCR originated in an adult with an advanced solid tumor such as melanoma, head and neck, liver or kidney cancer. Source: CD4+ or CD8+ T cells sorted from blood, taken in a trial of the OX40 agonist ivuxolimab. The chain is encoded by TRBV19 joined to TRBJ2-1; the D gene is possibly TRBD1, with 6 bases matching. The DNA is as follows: TGTGCCAGTAGTACCTTCCGGGACCTAGGGGGCTACAATGAGCAGTTCTTC. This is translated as CASSTFRDLGGYNEQFF.